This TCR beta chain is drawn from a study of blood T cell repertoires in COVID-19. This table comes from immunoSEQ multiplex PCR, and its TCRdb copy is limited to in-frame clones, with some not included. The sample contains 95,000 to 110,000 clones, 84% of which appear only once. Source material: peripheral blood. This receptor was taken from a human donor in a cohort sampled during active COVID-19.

The CDR3 nucleotides are TGTGCCAGCAGCGTAGGTGGGACAGGGGGTCAAGGGGAAAAACTGTTTTTT. Its protein is CASSVGGTGGQGEKLFF. This chain connects TRBV9 to TRBJ1-4, with 11 bases matching TRBD1. CDR1 and CDR2 (germline): SGDLS, YYNGEE. Trimming cost V 0 bases and J 8 bases; bases outside gene matches: 9. The CDR3 spans 17 residues.